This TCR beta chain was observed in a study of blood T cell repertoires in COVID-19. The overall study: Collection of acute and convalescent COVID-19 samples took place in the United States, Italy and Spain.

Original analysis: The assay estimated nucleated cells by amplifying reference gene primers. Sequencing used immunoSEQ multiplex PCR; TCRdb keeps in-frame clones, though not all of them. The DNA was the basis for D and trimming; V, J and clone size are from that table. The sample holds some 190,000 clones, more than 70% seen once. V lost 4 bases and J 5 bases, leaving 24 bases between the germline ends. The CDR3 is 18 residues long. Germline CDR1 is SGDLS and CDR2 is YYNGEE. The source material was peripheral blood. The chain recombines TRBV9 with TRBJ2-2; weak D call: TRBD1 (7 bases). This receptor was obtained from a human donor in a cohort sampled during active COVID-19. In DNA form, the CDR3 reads TGTGCCAGCAGCCTCGGTCGAGGGGGCGGGATCCCGACCGGGGAGCTGTTTTTT. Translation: CASSLGRGGGIPTGELFF.